Shown below are 20 T cell receptor beta chains from a single sample sequenced in a study of blood T cell repertoires in COVID-19. Using immunoSEQ multiplex PCR, the repertoire was profiled, and TCRdb retains in-frame clones only, with some absent. Among about 110,000 clones listed, 60% to 85% were seen once. Sequencing was performed on peripheral blood. These TCRs come from a middle-aged woman with acute or convalescent COVID-19.

The CDR3, as DNA: TGTGCCTGGACCCCCCTCTACAATGAGCAGTTCTTC. Translating it yields CAWTPLYNEQFF. The chain has TRBV30 and TRBJ2-1; D uncertain. This CDR3 comprises 12 residues. Per the germline V gene, CDR1 is GTSNPN and CDR2 is SVGIG (reference sequence). V lost 4 bases, J lost 3 bases, and 7 bases lay in between.

The chain joins TRBV28 to TRBJ1-3, with D tentatively TRBD1 (6 bases). V lost 4 bases to trimming and J lost 0 bases, with 13 bases between them. CDR3 size: 16 residues. Per germline, CDR1 MDHEN and CDR2 SYDVKM. The CDR3 region is CASSSGTLVSGNTIYF. CDR3 DNA: TGTGCCAGCAGTTCCGGGACACTTGTCTCTGGAAACACCATATATTTT.

V and J are TRBV5-1 and TRBJ1-5; a possible D gene is TRBD1 (5 bases). Looked up from germline, CDR1 is SGHRS and CDR2 is YFSETQ. This CDR3 contains 15 residues. Trimming shortened V by 0 bases and J by 5 bases, and 12 bases separated the two germline ends. The CDR3 DNA sequence: TGCGCCAGCAGCTTGGATCCAGGGAAGGATCAGCCCCAGCATTTT. It encodes CASSLDPGKDQPQHF.

The chain employs TRBV2 and TRBJ2-5; 8 bases are a match to TRBD1. V was clipped by 5 bases and J by 5 bases; unmatched bases: 7. The CDR3 extends over 14 amino acids. Germline V gene lookup returns CDR1 SNHLY and CDR2 FYNNEI. CDR3 loop: CASSPDRGRETQYF. CDR3 nucleotides: TGTGCCAGCAGTCCTGACAGGGGAAGGGAGACCCAGTACTTC.

Ten or more counts support this clone. The chain couples TRBV6-1 to TRBJ2-3, with TRBD1 matching over 8 bases. The CDR3 runs to 15 residues. V lost 0 bases, J lost 5 bases, and 4 bases stayed unmatched. Per the germline V gene, CDR1 is MNHNS and CDR2 is SASEGT. The CDR3 nucleotides are TGTGCCAGCAGTGAAGCTGAACAGGGGGGAGATACGCAGTATTTT. Its translation is CASSEAEQGGDTQYF.

This clone was detected a few times. The CDR3 loop is CAWSLQGMAFF. The CDR3 region has the DNA TGTGCCTGGAGTCTCCAGGGGATGGCTTTCTTT. The V call is TRBV30, the J call TRBJ1-1; D is possibly TRBD1 (6 bases). This CDR3 is 11 amino acids long. Trimming took 2 bases from V and 11 from J, leaving 12 bases between them. Germline loops: CDR1 GTSNPN, CDR2 SVGIG (reference sequence). Based on the CDR3 plus reference TRBV30 and TRBJ1-1, the full variable domain is SQTIHQWPATLVQPVGSPLSLECTVEGTSNPNLYWYRQAAGRGLQLLFYSVGIGQISSEVPQNLSASRPQDRQFILSSKKLLLSDSGFYLCAWSLQGMAFFGQGTRLTVV.

The chain is built from TRBV5-1 and TRBJ1-6; D not resolved. Trimming took off 0 bases at V and 10 bases at J, with 8 bases between the two ends. Germline V gene data show CDR1 as SGHRS and CDR2 as YFSETQ. There are 13 residues in the CDR3. The CDR3 nucleotides read TGCGCCAGCAGCTTGGTCGGGGAATCACCCCTCCACTTT. The encoded protein is CASSLVGESPLHF.

About this clone itself: A junction boundary mismatches the germline segment, possibly from a read error. V usage is TRBV27 and J usage is TRBJ2-7; perhaps TRBD2 as D (5 bases). This CDR3 region has 14 residues. Germline CDR1 is MNHEY and CDR2 is SMNVEV (reference sequence). The CDR3: CASSLSPSSYEQYF. CDR3 sequence (DNA): TGTGCCAGCAGTCTATCCCCTAGCAGCTACGAGCAGTACTTC.

This sequence joins TRBV5-4 and TRBJ2-1, with D possibly TRBD1 on 7 matching bases. This CDR3 comprises 15 residues. The V gene lost 3 bases and the J gene lost 9 bases, with 19 bases spanning the gap. Germline V CDR1 and CDR2: SGHNT, YYREEE (reference sequence). The CDR3 region is CASSSGDSVSGEQFF. DNA for the CDR3: TGTGCCAGCAGCTCGGGGGACAGCGTATCCGGTGAGCAGTTCTTC.

Of note for this clone: A read error may produce the germline difference seen at one junction end. This chain connects TRBV7-2 to TRBJ2-5; D is unclear. This CDR3 is 15 amino acids long. Germline CDR1 SGHTA, CDR2 FQGNSA. The CDR3 bases are TGTGCCAGCAGCTTAGGACGGCAGGCTCAAGGGACCCAGTACTTC. It codes for CASSLGRQAQGTQYF.

The gene calls are TRBV7-7 and TRBJ2-1; D is possibly TRBD1 (5 bases). The CDR3 is made up of 13 amino acids. CDR1 is SSHAT, CDR2 FNYEAQ, per germline (reference sequence). V gave up 5 bases and J gave up 4 bases, with 9 bases separating them. The CDR3 nucleotides are TGTGCCAGCAGCAGAGACAGTTACAATGAGCAGTTCTTC. Translating it yields CASSRDSYNEQFF.

V and J are TRBV24-1 and TRBJ2-7; the D gene is possibly TRBD1 (5 bases). Germline V gene data show CDR1 as KGHDR and CDR2 as SFDVKD. This CDR3 is 16 amino acids long. With 2 bases removed from V and 3 bases from J, the gap between germline ends came to 16 bases. CDR3 nucleotide sequence: TGTGCCACCAGTGATTCCCTGGCAGGGAAAGACTACGAGCAGTACTTC. It codes for CATSDSLAGKDYEQYF.

The chain employs TRBV6-2 or TRBV6-3 and TRBJ2-3, with TRBD2 identical over 10 bases. The CDR3 totals 15 residues. CDR1 and CDR2 (germline): MNHEY, SVGEGT. With 4 bases clipped from V and 2 bases from J, the junction kept 3 bases outside the gene matches. For the CDR3, the DNA is TGTGCCAGCAGTTGGACTAGCGGTAACACAGATACGCAGTATTTT. Translated, it gives CASSWTSGNTDTQYF.

The gene calls are TRBV5-5 and TRBJ1-2; a possible D gene is TRBD1 (5 bases). The CDR3 extends over 13 amino acids. V shed 0 bases and J shed 5 bases, with 8 bases lying between them. Per germline, CDR1 SGHKS and CDR2 YYEKEE (reference sequence). CDR3 sequence: CASSLVTAYGYTF. CDR3 sequence (DNA): TGTGCCAGCAGCTTGGTGACAGCGTATGGCTACACCTTC.

V is TRBV11-1 and J is TRBJ1-1; 9 bases map to TRBD1. J gave up 4 bases and V 5 bases, and 5 bases lay outside the gene matches. CDR1 is SGHAT, CDR2 FQDESV, per germline (reference sequence). This CDR3 region has 14 residues. CDR3 amino acids: CASSGQGTVTEAFF. CDR3 nucleotide sequence: TGTGCCAGCAGCGGACAGGGGACGGTCACTGAAGCTTTCTTT.

The CDR3 region is CASSLVGQGGGNTEAFF. Here the CDR3 DNA reads TGCGCCAGCAGCTTGGTGGGACAGGGGGGCGGAAACACTGAAGCTTTCTTT. The chain is built from TRBV5-1 and TRBJ1-1; TRBD1 matches at 11 bases. This CDR3 has 17 residues. Germline assignment: CDR1 SGHRS and CDR2 YFSETQ. The junction had 6 bases not matched to a gene; V was cut back by 0 bases and J by 2 bases.

CDR3 protein: CASSLTGSPNYGYTF. CDR3 nucleotide sequence: TGTGCCAGCAGCTTAACAGGATCCCCTAACTATGGCTACACCTTC. The chain recombines TRBV7-9 with TRBJ1-2, with D possibly TRBD1 on 5 matching bases. This CDR3 is built from 15 residues. Germline V gene data show CDR1 as SEHNR and CDR2 as FQNEAQ (reference sequence). Between the trimmed V and J ends, which lost 2 bases and 0 bases, there was a span of 10 bases. The whole variable domain, remainder taken from reference TRBV7-9 and TRBJ1-2, is DTGVSQNPRHKITKRGQNVTFRCDPISEHNRLYWYRQTLGQGPEFLTYFQNEAQLEKSRLLSDRFSAERPKGSFSTLEIQRTEQGDSAMYLCASSLTGSPNYGYTFGSGTRLTVV.

This rearrangement joins TRBV7-9 to TRBJ2-7, with a weak D call TRBD1 (5 bases). Germline V gene data show CDR1 as SEHNR and CDR2 as FQNEAQ (reference sequence). The CDR3 extends over 13 amino acids. Trimming pared 4 bases from V and 5 bases from J, leaving 12 bases between. This CDR3 is CASSSTQVNEQYF. The DNA of the CDR3 is TGTGCCAGCAGCTCGACACAGGTTAACGAGCAGTACTTC.

V is TRBV6-5 and J is TRBJ2-7, with 8 bases that match TRBD2. J lost 3 bases, V lost 8 bases, and 12 bases had no gene match. The CDR3 is 15 residues long. Germline CDR1 is MNHEY and CDR2 is SVGAGI. The CDR3 region has the DNA TGTGCCAGCGATCCTCTGCGGGGGGCAAGCTACGAGCAGTACTTC. It yields the protein CASDPLRGASYEQYF.

This chain connects TRBV11-2 to TRBJ1-1; D is ambiguous. Trimming pared 2 bases from V and 5 bases from J, leaving 9 bases between. CDR3 length: 13 amino acids. Germline CDR1 reads SGHAT; CDR2 reads FQNNGV. The CDR3 loop reads CASSLRRGTEAFF. The DNA of the CDR3 is TGTGCCAGCAGCTTACGGAGAGGGACTGAAGCTTTCTTT.